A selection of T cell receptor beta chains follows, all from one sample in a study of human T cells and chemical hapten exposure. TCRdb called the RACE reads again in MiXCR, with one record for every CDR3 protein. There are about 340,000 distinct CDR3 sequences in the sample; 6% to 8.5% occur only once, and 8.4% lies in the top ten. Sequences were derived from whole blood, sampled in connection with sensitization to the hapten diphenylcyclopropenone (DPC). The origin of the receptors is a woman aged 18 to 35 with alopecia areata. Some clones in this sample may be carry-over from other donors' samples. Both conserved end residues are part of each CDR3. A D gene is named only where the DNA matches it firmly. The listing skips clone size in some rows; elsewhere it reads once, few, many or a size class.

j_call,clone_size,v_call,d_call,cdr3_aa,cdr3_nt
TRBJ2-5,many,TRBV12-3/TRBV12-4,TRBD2,CASSQSSGGPQYF,TGTGCCAGCAGTCAAAGTAGCGGGGGGCCCCAGTACTTC
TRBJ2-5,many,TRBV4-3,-,CASSLGRRDFLQETQYF,TGCGCCAGCAGCCTTGGCCGGAGGGACTTCCTCCAAGAGACCCAGTACTTC
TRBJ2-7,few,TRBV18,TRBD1,CASSLDRGQGEQYF,TGTGCCAGCTCACTGGACAGGGGGCAAGGCGAGCAGTACTTC
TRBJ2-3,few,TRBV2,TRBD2,CASSEIGFRGGTDTQYF,TGTGCCAGCAGTGAAATTGGGTTCCGGGGGGGCACAGATACGCAGTATTTT
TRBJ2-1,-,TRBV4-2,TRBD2,CASSQDRRAGYHNEQFF,TGTGCCAGCAGCCAAGATAGGAGAGCGGGGTATCACAATGAGCAGTTCTTC
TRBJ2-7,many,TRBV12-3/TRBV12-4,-,CASSPRIGEQYF,TGTGCCAGCAGTCCCCGAATCGGCGAGCAGTACTTC
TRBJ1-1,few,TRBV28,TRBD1,CASSFPFQGGAFF,TGTGCCAGCAGTTTCCCTTTTCAGGGGGGGGCTTTCTTT
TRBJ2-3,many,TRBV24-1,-,CATSDSWISTDTQYF,TGTGCCACCAGTGATTCGTGGATTAGCACAGATACGCAGTATTTT
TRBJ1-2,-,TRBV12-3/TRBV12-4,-,CASSYSQGHLNYGYTF,TGTGCCAGCAGCTATTCTCAGGGGCACCTTAACTATGGCTACACCTTC
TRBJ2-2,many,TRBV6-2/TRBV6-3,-,CASSYLFGGELFF,TGTGCCAGCAGTTATTTATTCGGCGGGGAGCTGTTTTTT
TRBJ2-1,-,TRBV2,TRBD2,CASSVPGLGEGEQFF,TGTGCCAGCAGTGTCCCGGGACTGGGGGAGGGTGAGCAGTTCTTC
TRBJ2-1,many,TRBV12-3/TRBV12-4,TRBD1,CASRTDRGPYNEQFF,TGTGCCAGCAGAACAGACAGGGGCCCTTACAATGAGCAGTTCTTC
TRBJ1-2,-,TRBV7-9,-,CASSLNRVYGYTF,TGTGCCAGCAGCTTAAACAGGGTGTATGGCTACACCTTC
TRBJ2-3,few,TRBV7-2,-,CASSSRLGQADTQYF,TGTGCCAGCAGCTCCCGACTAGGTCAAGCAGATACGCAGTATTTT
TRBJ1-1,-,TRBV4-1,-,CASSQGQRTNTEAFF,TGCGCCAGCAGCCAAGGACAGCGAACCAACACTGAAGCTTTCTTT
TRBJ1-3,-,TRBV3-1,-,CASSVGNTIYF,TGTGCCAGCAGTGTAGGAAACACCATATATTTT
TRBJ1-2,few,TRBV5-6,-,CASSLVEASPFSGDDYGYTF,TGTGCCAGCAGCTTGGTCGAAGCTTCACCTTTTTCGGGGGATGACTATGGCTACACCTTC
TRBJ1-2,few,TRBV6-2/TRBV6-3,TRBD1,CASSPYRGSYGYTF,TGTGCCAGCAGCCCCTACAGGGGAAGCTATGGCTACACCTTC
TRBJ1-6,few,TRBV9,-,CASSPGLLDYNSPLHF,TGTGCCAGCAGCCCGGGACTTTTGGACTATAATTCACCCCTCCACTTT
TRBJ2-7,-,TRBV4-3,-,CASSQDQGWLYEQYF,TGCGCCAGCAGCCAAGACCAGGGATGGTTATACGAGCAGTACTTC
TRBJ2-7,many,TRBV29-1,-,CSVGGGAATYEQYF,TGCAGCGTTGGAGGTGGGGCAGCGACCTACGAGCAGTACTTC
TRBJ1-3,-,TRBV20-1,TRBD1,CSARDRTGRSGNTIYF,TGCAGTGCTAGAGATAGGACAGGTCGCTCTGGAAACACCATATATTTT
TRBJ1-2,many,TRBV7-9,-,CASSLVDGYTF,TGTGCCAGCAGCTTAGTAGATGGCTACACCTTC
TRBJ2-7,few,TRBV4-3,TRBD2,CASSQDTDVAGGGYEQYF,TGCGCCAGCAGCCAAGATACTGATGTGGCGGGGGGAGGATACGAGCAGTACTTC
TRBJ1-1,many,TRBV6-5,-,CASSYGQANTEAFF,TGTGCCAGCAGTTATGGACAAGCGAACACTGAAGCTTTCTTT
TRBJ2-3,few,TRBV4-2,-,CASSHLLPGTQYF,TGTGCCAGCAGCCATCTCCTCCCGGGTACGCAGTATTTT
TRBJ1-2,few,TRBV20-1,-,CSAFGYTF,TGCAGTGCCTTTGGCTACACCTTC
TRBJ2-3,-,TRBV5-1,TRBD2,CASSEGTSGGTSTDTQYF,TGCGCCAGCAGCGAAGGGACTAGCGGGGGGACTAGCACAGATACGCAGTATTTT
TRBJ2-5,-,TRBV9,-,CASSVDSLVETQYF,TGTGCCAGCAGCGTAGACAGTTTAGTCGAGACCCAGTACTTC
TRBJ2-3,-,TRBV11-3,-,CASSYDSNTDTQYF,TGTGCCAGCAGCTACGACAGTAACACAGATACGCAGTATTTT
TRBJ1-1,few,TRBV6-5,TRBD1,CASRAGTVGAFF,TGTGCCAGCAGGGCAGGGACAGTTGGAGCTTTCTTT
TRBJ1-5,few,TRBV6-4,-,CASSPETQPQHF,TGTGCCAGCAGTCCGGAAACTCAGCCCCAGCATTTT
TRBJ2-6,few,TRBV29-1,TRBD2,CSVPAGDGSGANVLTF,TGCAGCGTTCCGGCGGGGGATGGCTCTGGGGCCAACGTCCTGACTTTC
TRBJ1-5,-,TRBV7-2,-,CASSFSRQNNQPQHF,TGTGCCAGCAGCTTCTCTCGACAGAACAATCAGCCCCAGCATTTT
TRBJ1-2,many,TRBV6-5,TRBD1,CASSPDRVSFPYTF,TGTGCCAGCAGTCCGGACAGGGTCAGTTTCCCATACACCTTC
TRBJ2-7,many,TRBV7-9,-,CASSLGGPTSYEQYF,TGTGCCAGCAGCCTTGGGGGTCCGACTTCCTACGAGCAGTACTTC
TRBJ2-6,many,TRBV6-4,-,CASSMNSGANVLTF,TGTGCCAGCAGTATGAACTCTGGGGCCAACGTCCTGACTTTC
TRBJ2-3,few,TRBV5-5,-,CASSGQRGTDTQYF,TGTGCCAGCAGCGGGCAACGGGGCACAGATACGCAGTATTTT
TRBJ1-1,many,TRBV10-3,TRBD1,CAISGDRVLTEAFF,TGTGCCATCAGTGGCGACAGGGTCTTGACTGAAGCTTTCTTT
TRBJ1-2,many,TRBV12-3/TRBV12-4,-,CASSPKDRYRYGYTF,TGTGCCAGCAGCCCCAAGGACAGATACCGCTATGGCTACACCTTC
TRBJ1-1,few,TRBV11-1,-,CASRPGRANTEAFF,TGTGCCAGCAGACCGGGACGAGCGAACACTGAAGCTTTCTTT
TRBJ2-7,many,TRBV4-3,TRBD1,CASSLLQGAPEQYF,TGCGCCAGCAGCCTATTACAGGGGGCGCCTGAGCAGTACTTC
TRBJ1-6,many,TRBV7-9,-,CASSSSRSSYNSPLHF,TGTGCCAGCAGCTCAAGCAGGAGCTCCTATAATTCACCCCTCCACTTT
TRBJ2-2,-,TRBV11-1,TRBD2,CASSLSGGVTGELFF,TGTGCCAGCAGCTTAAGCGGGGGAGTCACCGGGGAGCTGTTTTTT
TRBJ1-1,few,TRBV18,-,CASSPLGRTEAFF,TGTGCCAGCTCACCACTCGGGCGGACTGAAGCTTTCTTT
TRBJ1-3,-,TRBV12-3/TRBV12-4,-,CASSPESFGNTIYF,TGTGCCAGCAGCCCCGAGAGTTTCGGGAACACCATATATTTT
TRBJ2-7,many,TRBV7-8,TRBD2,CASSSPLGGSPYEQYF,TGTGCCAGCAGCTCCCCCCTGGGGGGGTCCCCCTACGAGCAGTACTTC
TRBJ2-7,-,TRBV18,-,CASSRGTPGPYEQYF,TGTGCCAGCTCACGCGGGACCCCCGGCCCCTACGAGCAGTACTTC
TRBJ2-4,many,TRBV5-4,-,CASSAGSLAKNIQYF,TGTGCCAGCAGCGCGGGTTCCCTAGCCAAAAACATTCAGTACTTC